This TCR beta chain came from a study of beta chain features in type 1 diabetes. Study-wide results and caveats: The similarity of naive, central memory and Treg TCRB repertoires appeared greater among patients than among healthy donors. Among patients with Type 1 diabetes, TCRB CDR3s were moderately but significantly shorter in every one of the four CD4+ subsets.

This clone was seen more than once but under ten times. Its antigen is still unknown. V shed 6 bases, J shed 3 bases, and the junction held 5 bases outside the gene matches. Germline assignment: CDR1 MNHEY and CDR2 SVGAGI. This CDR3 is built from 13 residues. Isolation of CD4+ naive, central memory, regulatory and stem cell-like memory cells was achieved by sorting via CD45RO/CCR7/CD25/CD127/CD95/CD27. Purity (above 95%) was reached by all sorted populations. As every portion of the isolated RNA was reverse transcribed, the sequencing read expressed TCRB transcripts. Sequencing was performed with immunoSEQ multiplex PCR; in TCRdb, only in-frame clones are kept and a portion is missing. Of approximately 170,000 clones listed, approximately 7.9% were seen once; the top ten hold around 0.5%.

This receptor was identified in a man younger than 35 with type 1 diabetes. Source material: central memory CD4+ T cells from blood. The chain is built from TRBV6-5 and TRBJ2-7; 7 nucleotides line up with TRBD1. The DNA for the CDR3 is TGTGCCAGCAGCCGGGACAGATTCTACGAGCAGTACTTC. It specifies CASSRDRFYEQYF.